Listed below are T cell receptor beta chains from one sample, sequenced in a study of regulatory T cells in long-lasting Graves disease. TCRdb ran MiXCR on the multiplex PCR reads and lists one entry per CDR3 protein. This table holds some 450,000 distinct CDR3 sequences, roughly 15% found once. In addition, the sample was reused for a study of T cells in Graves' hyperthyroidism and ophthalmopathy.

The specimen was peripheral blood mononuclear cells (PBMCs), collected at new diagnosis, from a patient treated with antithyroid drugs. The receptor set was obtained from a woman aged 25 to 39 with Graves disease. Each CDR3 is given with its conserved first and last residue. Each record gives: J gene, V gene, CDR3 protein.

J gene: TRBJ2-1; V gene: TRBV19; CDR3 protein: CASRGLAGVNEQFF
J gene: TRBJ1-6; V gene: TRBV28; CDR3 protein: CASSLRQGFYNSPLHF
J gene: TRBJ1-1; V gene: TRBV4-1; CDR3 protein: CASSLKSPGGTEAFF
J gene: TRBJ2-1; V gene: TRBV6-2/TRBV6-3; CDR3 protein: CASIFSSGYYNEQFF
J gene: TRBJ2-5; V gene: TRBV5-5; CDR3 protein: CASSLEAGLSGQYF
J gene: TRBJ2-7; V gene: TRBV11-2; CDR3 protein: CASSRRLLSGGPIPDEQYF
J gene: TRBJ2-1; V gene: TRBV18; CDR3 protein: CASSPYTDNEQFF
J gene: TRBJ2-2; V gene: TRBV12-3/TRBV12-4; CDR3 protein: CASSFGREDTGELFF
J gene: TRBJ2-3; V gene: TRBV20-1; CDR3 protein: CSARDILEPDTQYF
J gene: TRBJ1-1; V gene: TRBV18; CDR3 protein: CASSPGLNTEAFF
J gene: TRBJ1-6; V gene: TRBV28; CDR3 protein: CASSTIGGLDNSPLHF
J gene: TRBJ2-5; V gene: TRBV14; CDR3 protein: CASSRNRVGQETQYF
J gene: TRBJ1-2; V gene: TRBV27; CDR3 protein: CASSFKGAGYGYTF
J gene: TRBJ2-7; V gene: TRBV5-1; CDR3 protein: CASSFGGAAYEQYF
J gene: TRBJ1-4; V gene: TRBV7-2; CDR3 protein: CASSFFLDTRVNEKLFF
J gene: TRBJ2-3; V gene: TRBV7-8; CDR3 protein: CASSQHGQTSTDTQYF
J gene: TRBJ1-2; V gene: TRBV6-4; CDR3 protein: CASSKNGETGYYGYTF
J gene: TRBJ2-3; V gene: TRBV4-1; CDR3 protein: CASSQAWSVDTQYF
J gene: TRBJ1-4; V gene: TRBV5-1; CDR3 protein: CASSPGGGNEKLFF